This T cell receptor (beta chain) was sequenced for a study of identical twins. This clonotype was counted between two and nine times. A universal primer site was incorporated via template switching, and the cDNA contained unique molecular identifiers. MiXCR, applied by TCRdb to the 5' RACE reads, yields one record per CDR3 protein. Among around 370,000 distinct CDR3 sequences listed, about 9% were seen once. Germline V gene sequence: CDR1 DFQATT, CDR2 SNEGSKA (reference sequence). Trimming took off 3 bases at V and 0 bases at J, with 11 bases between the two ends. This CDR3 has 14 amino acids. This sequence was found in a woman aged 45 to 65 in good health. The sequencing input was naive T cells sorted from blood. The V and J genes are TRBV20-1 and TRBJ1-2; D unresolved. The CDR3 DNA reads as TGCAGTGCTAGGCTGTTACCTGCTAACTATGGCTACACCTTC. This encodes CSARLLPANYGYTF.